Listed below are T cell receptor beta chains from one sample, sequenced in a study of molecular identifiers for immune sequencing clone quantification. TCRdb recomputed calls from the PCR reads with MiXCR, one row per CDR3 protein. In the table there are just over 35,000 distinct CDR3 sequences, about a fifth of which are singletons. Sequencing was done on a sample of naive CD8+ T cells from blood, with Jurkat cell RNA spiked in. These receptor sequences come from a human donor in good health. Some libraries in this study had Jurkat cell RNA spiked in. The CDR3 runs from the conserved cysteine through the conserved F or W. A D gene is named only where the DNA matches it firmly. Expanded clones are given a class, and other clones once, few, many or no size at all.

TRBJ2-7,many,TRBV5-4,TRBD2,CASSLGTSVYEQYF,TGTGCCAGCAGCTTAGGGACTAGCGTGTACGAGCAGTACTTC
TRBJ2-1,many,TRBV11-2,-,CASSLFLPPDEQFF,TGTGCCAGCAGCTTATTTCTCCCGCCCGATGAGCAGTTCTTC
TRBJ2-4,medium-sized,TRBV4-3,-,CASSQDYRVLAKNIQYF,TGCGCCAGCAGCCAAGACTACAGGGTACTAGCCAAAAACATTCAGTACTTC
TRBJ1-1,many,TRBV19,-,CASSAGSRGMNTEAFF,TGTGCCAGTAGTGCGGGATCCAGGGGAATGAACACTGAAGCTTTCTTT
TRBJ2-7,few,TRBV6-2/TRBV6-3,-,CASSYLGHGQYF,TGTGCCAGCAGTTATTTGGGCCACGGGCAGTACTTC
TRBJ2-5,-,TRBV7-9,-,CASSKRDGLQETQYF,TGTGCCAGCAGCAAGAGGGACGGCTTACAAGAGACCCAGTACTTC
TRBJ1-5,many,TRBV4-1,TRBD1,CASSQEETGVGNQPQHF,TGCGCCAGCAGCCAAGAAGAGACAGGGGTAGGCAATCAGCCCCAGCATTTT
TRBJ2-7,many,TRBV4-2,-,CASSQARDSYEQYF,TGTGCCAGCAGCCAAGCGAGGGACTCCTACGAGCAGTACTTC
TRBJ2-3,many,TRBV3-1,-,CASSQGGGTDTQYF,TGTGCCAGCAGCCAGGGTGGAGGCACAGATACGCAGTATTTT
TRBJ2-7,-,TRBV30,-,CAWSSQFEQYF,TGTGCCTGGAGTAGTCAGTTCGAGCAGTACTTC
TRBJ2-7,many,TRBV27,TRBD1,CASSRGSYSYEQYF,TGTGCCAGCAGCAGGGGGTCCTACTCCTACGAGCAGTACTTC
TRBJ2-1,many,TRBV12-3/TRBV12-4,-,CASSYSLGEQFF,TGTGCCAGCAGTTATAGTCTAGGTGAGCAGTTCTTC
TRBJ1-1,few,TRBV4-1,TRBD1,CASSNWGQGAAEAFF,TGCGCCAGCAGCAATTGGGGGCAGGGGGCGGCTGAAGCTTTCTTT
TRBJ2-7,many,TRBV5-6,TRBD1,CASSFGRDRAYEQYF,TGTGCCAGCAGCTTCGGCCGGGACAGAGCCTACGAGCAGTACTTC
TRBJ2-5,many,TRBV2,-,CASIPLKGGKTQYF,TGTGCCAGCATCCCGTTAAAGGGCGGGAAGACCCAGTACTTC